The clone carrying this T cell receptor (beta chain) appeared many times. Its matching antigen is unknown. Through template switching, a universal primer site was introduced, and the cDNA contained unique molecular identifiers. TCRdb analysed the 5' RACE reads with MiXCR anew, one entry per CDR3 protein. This repertoire shows around 370,000 distinct CDR3 sequences, approximately 9.1% found once; its top ten account for 8.5% to 10%. This sample is part of a study of identical twins. Study results and limitations: Conclusions leaned on cross-sectional statistical analysis and did not track the same donors over time. Out-of-frame alpha sequences shared by twins were enriched for low generation probability.

Trimming cost V 4 bases and J 3 bases, with 13 bases left between them. CDR3 size: 14 residues. This receptor was identified in a woman in her forties or fifties in good health. The rearrangement uses TRBV12-3 or TRBV12-4 and TRBJ2-7; D gene uncertain. Sequenced input: naive T cells sorted from blood. The CDR3 sequence is CASSSPRTYYEQYF. CDR3 DNA: TGTGCCAGCAGTTCCCCTCGGACGTACTACGAGCAGTACTTC.